Below are 26 T cell receptor beta chains sequenced from a single sample in a study of PD-1 blockade in classical Hodgkin lymphoma. The protocol was immunoSEQ multiplex PCR, while the TCRdb copy is restricted to in-frame clones and leaves out a portion. Of 6,800 or so clones in the sample, 60% to 85% are singletons; the top ten hold 60%. Brentuximab vedotin exposure varied among the patients, all of whom had relapsed after autologous stem cell transplantation. Source: peripheral blood mononuclear cells (PBMCs), taken at baseline. These receptor sequences come from a human donor with classical Hodgkin lymphoma.

The chain recombines TRBV6-6 with TRBJ2-1; no clear D. Germline CDR1 and CDR2: MNHNY and SVGAGI (reference sequence). Trimming removed 2 bases at V and 4 bases at J, with 12 bases between. The CDR3 sequence is 15 residues long. The DNA of the CDR3 is TGTGCCAGCAGTTACAAGAGGATTGGGTACAATGAGCAGTTCTTC. Translation: CASSYKRIGYNEQFF.

The gene calls are TRBV5-1 and TRBJ2-6; 11 bases fit TRBD2. J was trimmed by 3 bases and V by 4 bases; bases with no gene match: 12. This CDR3 is 19 amino acids long. CDR1 and CDR2 from the germline V gene are SGHRS and YFSETQ. CDR3: CASSETSSGGLFGANVLTF. The CDR3 DNA is TGCGCCAGCAGCGAGACGTCTAGCGGGGGGCTCTTTGGGGCCAACGTCCTGACTTTC. The whole variable domain, filled in from reference TRBV5-1 and TRBJ2-6, reads KAGVTQTPRYLIKTRGQQVTLSCSPISGHRSVSWYQQTPGQGLQFLFEYFSETQRNKGNFPGRFSGRQFSNSRSEMNVSTLELGDSALYLCASSETSSGGLFGANVLTFGAGSRLTVL.

The chain carries TRBV6-6 and TRBJ1-5, with D uncertain. The CDR3 has 15 residues. V shed 7 bases and J shed 3 bases, with 16 bases lying between them. Germline CDR1 reads MNHNY; CDR2 reads SVGAGI (reference sequence). CDR3: CASILKDGPNQPQHF. For the CDR3, the DNA is TGTGCCAGCATCTTGAAGGACGGTCCCAATCAGCCCCAGCATTTT.

This clone has a handful of counts. The chain employs TRBV7-6 and TRBJ2-3, with 8 bases fitting TRBD2. Germline V lookup: CDR1 SGHVS, CDR2 FNYEAQ. CDR3 size: 15 residues. The J segment lost 3 bases and the V segment lost 0 bases, leaving 2 bases of the junction unmatched. CDR3 loop: CASSLASGGTDTQYF. CDR3 bases: TGTGCCAGCAGCTTAGCCAGCGGGGGTACAGATACGCAGTATTTT.

J is TRBJ2-5 and V is TRBV11-2; tentative D call: TRBD1 (5 bases). Germline CDR1 reads SGHAT; CDR2 reads FQNNGV. The V end lost 5 bases, the J end lost 9 bases, and 19 bases lay between the germline ends. The CDR3 is 14 residues long. DNA for the CDR3: TGTGCCAGCAGCCCACTCCGCCCCCAAGGGGCCCAGTACTTC. It is translated as CASSPLRPQGAQYF.

The chain couples TRBV6-6 to TRBJ2-7, with TRBD2 as a possible D gene (6 bases). The length of the CDR3 is 13 residues. Trimming stripped 5 bases from V and 6 bases from J, with 14 bases between. The germline CDR1 and CDR2 sequences are MNHNY and SVGAGI (reference sequence). Here the CDR3 reads CASSETSLGEQYF. The CDR3 DNA reads as TGTGCCAGCAGTGAGACTAGTTTAGGCGAGCAGTACTTC.

This clone was seen a few times. The rearrangement links TRBV10-3 to TRBJ2-1, with D tentatively TRBD2 (6 bases). Trimming removed 3 bases from V and 5 bases from J, with 14 bases in between. The CDR3 length is 15 residues. Germline-derived CDR1 and CDR2 are ENHRY and SYGVKD. CDR3 in DNA: TGTGCCATCAGTGACCAAACCGGGAGAAACAATGAGCAGTTCTTC. This gives the protein CAISDQTGRNNEQFF.

Only a few counts were recorded for this clone. V and J are TRBV5-4 and TRBJ2-3; 10 bases agree with TRBD2. This CDR3 has 15 residues. Trimming took 6 bases from V and 1 from J; bases not matched to a gene: 5. Looked up from germline, CDR1 is SGHNT and CDR2 is YYREEE (reference sequence). CDR3 in DNA: TGTGCCAGCAAACTAGCGGGGCGTCGCACAGATACGCAGTATTTT. Amino acids: CASKLAGRRTDTQYF.

In DNA, the CDR3 is TGTGCCAGCAGCGAGGGGGGCAGGGGAGACACCTACAATGAGCAGTTCTTC. Its translation is CASSEGGRGDTYNEQFF. The rearrangement joins TRBV7-2 to TRBJ2-1, with D possibly being TRBD1 or TRBD2 (6 bases each). The CDR3 contains 17 residues. The V end was cut by 5 bases, the J end by 2 bases, with 19 bases between. Per germline, CDR1 SGHTA and CDR2 FQGNSA.

This clone is labeled as medium-sized. The J gene is TRBJ1-4, the V gene TRBV9; no clear D. Trimming shortened V by 1 base and J by 4 bases, and 5 bases separated the two germline ends. There are 13 residues in the CDR3. The germline gives CDR1 SGDLS, CDR2 YYNGEE. The CDR3 spells CASSVSINEKLFF. CDR3 coding DNA: TGTGCCAGCAGCGTATCTATTAATGAAAAACTGTTTTTT.

This clone came up once. The chain is built from TRBV5-1 and TRBJ2-2, with D possibly matching TRBD1 (6 bases). V was clipped by 1 base and J by 6 bases, with 16 bases between them. The CDR3 length is 16 residues. The V gene's germline CDR1 is SGHRS and CDR2 YFSETQ. The CDR3 DNA sequence: TGCGCCAGCAGCTTGAACTGGGGGCGAGATTCCGGGGAGCTGTTTTTT. This encodes CASSLNWGRDSGELFF.

The chain combines TRBV25-1 with TRBJ2-2; D is perhaps TRBD1 (6 bases). This CDR3 is built from 13 residues. Germline CDR1 reads MGHDK; CDR2 reads SYGVNS. The V and J ends lost 11 bases and 1 base respectively, with 11 bases between them. CDR3 amino acids: CAGSTGNTGELFF. The CDR3 nucleotides read TGTGCCGGATCGACAGGGAACACCGGGGAGCTGTTTTTT.

The chain employs TRBV18 and TRBJ2-5; perhaps D is TRBD1 or TRBD2 (5 bases each). The CDR3 length is 14 residues. Trimming took 1 base from V and 5 from J, leaving 11 bases between them. CDR1 is KGHSH and CDR2 is LQKENI in the germline V gene. CDR3 protein: CASSPRSREETQYF. Written as DNA, the CDR3 is TGTGCCAGCTCACCACGGTCCAGGGAGGAGACCCAGTACTTC.

The chain uses TRBV18 and TRBJ1-1; the D gene is possibly TRBD1 (6 bases). The CDR3 is 19 amino acids. Looked up from germline, CDR1 is KGHSH and CDR2 is LQKENI. V was trimmed by 0 bases and J by 1 base, leaving 21 bases between them. In nucleotides, the CDR3 is TGTGCCAGCTCACCACCTAACGACGACAGGCTTCTCCGGAACACTGAAGCTTTCTTT. Translating gives CASSPPNDDRLLRNTEAFF.

V gene TRBV4-1 combines with J gene TRBJ1-2; D may be TRBD1 (5 bases). V was trimmed by 1 base and J by 4 bases, leaving 19 bases between them. Germline V gives CDR1 MGHRA, CDR2 YSYEKL. The CDR3 extends over 17 amino acids. The CDR3 coding sequence is TGCGCCAGCAGCCAAGTCGGGGCGGGGGTCAACTTCTATGGCTACACCTTC. As protein: CASSQVGAGVNFYGYTF.

The V call is TRBV19, the J call TRBJ2-2; TRBD1 might be the D (6 bases). The length of the CDR3 is 15 residues. The germline V and J ends were trimmed by 2 bases and 6 bases, with 13 bases remaining between them. Germline V gives CDR1 LNHDA, CDR2 SQIVND (reference sequence). The CDR3 here is CASSISVSGAGELFF. The CDR3 coding sequence is TGTGCCAGTAGTATATCGGTGTCAGGGGCCGGGGAGCTGTTTTTT.

The V and J genes are TRBV4-1 and TRBJ2-3, with D perhaps matching TRBD2 (6 bases). Germline CDR1 MGHRA, CDR2 YSYEKL. The V end was cut by 1 base, the J end by 4 bases, with 9 bases between. There are 14 residues in the CDR3. Here the CDR3 reads CASSQVWEADTQYF. DNA for the CDR3: TGCGCCAGCAGCCAAGTCTGGGAGGCAGATACGCAGTATTTT.

This clone was observed a few times. As DNA, the CDR3 is TGTGCCAGCAGCGTATCGTTCGGCCTGAACACTGAAGCTTTCTTT. Translated, it gives CASSVSFGLNTEAFF. The chain links TRBV9 to TRBJ1-1, with unresolved D. Germline V lookup: CDR1 SGDLS, CDR2 YYNGEE. CDR3 size: 15 residues. V gave up 1 base and J gave up 0 bases, with 10 bases separating them.

Within the sample, this clone is large (0.1 to 1%). V and J are TRBV6-1 and TRBJ1-5; a possible D gene is TRBD1 (6 bases). The CDR3 totals 16 residues. V shed 3 bases and J shed 4 bases, with 16 bases lying between them. Germline assignment: CDR1 MNHNS and CDR2 SASEGT. Written as DNA, the CDR3 is TGTGCCAGCAGTGATTTTTTGGGGGCGGATAATCAGCCCCAGCATTTT. This gives the protein CASSDFLGADNQPQHF.

V gene TRBV5-4 combines with J gene TRBJ1-2; a weak D match, TRBD1 (6 bases). V was trimmed by 4 bases and J by 0 bases, leaving 16 bases between them. The CDR3 is 16 residues long. Germline V lookup: CDR1 SGHNT, CDR2 YYREEE (reference sequence). The CDR3 DNA reads TGTGCCAGCAGCGAACAGGGAGGTGATCCTAACTATGGCTACACCTTC. Protein: CASSEQGGDPNYGYTF.

The chain joins TRBV14 to TRBJ2-3; 10 bases are shared with TRBD2. The CDR3 consists of 17 residues. Germline CDR1 reads SGHDN; CDR2 reads FVKESK. The trim removed 2 bases at V and 5 bases at J, leaving 10 bases unmatched. DNA for the CDR3: TGTGCCAGCAGCCAAACTACCAGCGGGGGGGCCGGAGATACGCAGTATTTT. This codes for CASSQTTSGGAGDTQYF.

This clone was counted a few times. This chain connects TRBV27 to TRBJ1-6, with D possibly being TRBD1 (6 bases). Trimming pared 6 bases from V and 10 bases from J, leaving 10 bases between. CDR3 length equals 12 residues. CDR1 and CDR2 from the germline V gene are MNHEY and SMNVEV (reference sequence). The DNA for the CDR3 is TGTGCCAGCAGGACAGGAACATCACCCCTCCACTTT. Translation: CASRTGTSPLHF.

V gene TRBV7-7 combines with J gene TRBJ1-2; D gene uncertain. This CDR3 spans 16 amino acids. The V end was cut by 5 bases, the J end by 4 bases, with 20 bases between. The germline V gene encodes CDR1 SSHAT and CDR2 FNYEAQ (reference sequence). CDR3 DNA: TGTGCCAGCAGCCAGTCAATTTGCCGAAAGACCTATGGCTACACCTTC. Its translation: CASSQSICRKTYGYTF. Full variable domain (remainder filled in from reference TRBV7-7 and TRBJ1-2): GAGVSQSPRYKVTKRGQDVTLRCDPISSHATLYWYQQALGQGPEFLTYFNYEAQPDKSGLPSDRFSAERPEGSISTLTIQRTEQRDSAMYRCASSQSICRKTYGYTFGSGTRLTVV.

The rearrangement links TRBV5-1 to TRBJ1-2; D might be TRBD1 (5 bases). CDR3 length equals 13 residues. CDR1 and CDR2 from the germline V gene are SGHRS and YFSETQ. V dropped 6 bases and J dropped 4 bases, with 13 bases sitting between them. The CDR3 DNA is TGCGCCAGCAAAAGGGACTTACCCTATGGCTACACCTTC. This codes for CASKRDLPYGYTF.

V and J are TRBV5-4 and TRBJ1-2; D gene ambiguous. The CDR3 totals 14 residues. Germline values: CDR1 SGHNT, CDR2 YYREEE (reference sequence). V lost 3 bases to trimming and J lost 3 bases, with 12 bases between them. CDR3 sequence (DNA): TGTGCCAGCAGCTACCTGACACCTCACTATGGCTACACCTTC. Protein sequence: CASSYLTPHYGYTF.

This sequence joins TRBV11-3 and TRBJ2-7; no reliable D call. This CDR3 has 12 residues. The germline V and J ends were trimmed by 5 bases and 6 bases, with 11 bases remaining between them. The germline V gene has CDR1 SGHNT and CDR2 YENEEA. The CDR3 nucleotides read TGTGCCAGCAGCCCATCGAGACGCGAGCAGTACTTC. Its protein is CASSPSRREQYF. The variable domain in full, completed from reference TRBV11-3 and TRBJ2-7, reads EAGVVQSPRYKIIEKKQPVAFWCNPISGHNTLYWYLQNLGQGPELLIRYENEEAVDDSQLPKDRFSAERLKGVDSTLKIQPAELGDSAVYLCASSPSRREQYFGPGTRLTVT.